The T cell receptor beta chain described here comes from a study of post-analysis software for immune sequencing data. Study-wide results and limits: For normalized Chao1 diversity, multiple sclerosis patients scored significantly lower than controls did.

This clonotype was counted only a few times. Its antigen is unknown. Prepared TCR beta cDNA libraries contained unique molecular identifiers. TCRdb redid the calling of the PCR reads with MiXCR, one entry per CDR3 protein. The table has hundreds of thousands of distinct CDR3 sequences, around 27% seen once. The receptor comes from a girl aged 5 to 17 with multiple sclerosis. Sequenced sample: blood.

The CDR3 nucleotides are TGTGCCAGCAGTACCCGGGGGGCGGGGGCCTCCTACGAGCAGTACTTC. As protein: CASSTRGAGASYEQYF. V is TRBV28 and J is TRBJ2-5, with D possibly TRBD2 on 7 matching bases. The J call is doubtful: the DNA matches TRBJ2-7 better. CDR1 MDHEN and CDR2 SYDVKM come from the germline V gene. This CDR3 has 16 amino acids.